This T cell receptor beta chain was profiled in a study of blood T cells in healthy people across ages. V was cut by 5 bases and J by 5 bases, with 13 bases left in between. This CDR3 is 14 amino acids long. As concerns this clonotype: Its target is unknown.

Through a sample-barcoded 5' primer and a J-beta primer mix, a second PCR was run for roughly 7 to 11 cycles. Through a template-switch adaptor with 12 random nucleotides, each cDNA molecule received a tag. TCRdb re-derived calls from the 5' RACE reads in MiXCR, one entry per CDR3 protein. Of about a million distinct CDR3 sequences in the sample, roughly 50% were seen once. Findings and caveats of the study: With age, beta diversity per million T cells declined roughly linearly, significantly by 40.

This receptor was taken from a man under 40 in good health. The gene calls are TRBV12-3 or TRBV12-4 and TRBJ2-1; D might be TRBD2 (6 bases). Sequenced sample: blood. Here the CDR3 reads CASSVGGYHNEQFF. CDR3 nucleotide sequence: TGTGCCAGCAGTGTCGGGGGATATCACAATGAGCAGTTCTTC.